A single sample gave rise to the 23 T cell receptor beta chains below, sequenced in a study of cytomegalovirus exposure and HLA in healthy donors. In the PCR, 60 Vbeta and 13 Jbeta primers were used. Data came from immunoSEQ multiplex PCR; TCRdb stores just in-frame clones and leaves some out. This repertoire includes 150,000 or so clones. Specimen: PBMCs. The source of these receptors is a woman aged 50 to 60 in good health and CMV-seronegative.

The gene calls are TRBV7-8 and TRBJ1-5; possibly TRBD1 for D (5 bases). V was cut by 1 base and J by 10 bases, with 11 bases left in between. The CDR3 extends over 13 amino acids. Germline V gene lookup returns CDR1 SGHVS and CDR2 FQNEAQ. The CDR3 sequence is CASSLEGLGPQHF. The CDR3 DNA reads as TGTGCCAGCAGCTTAGAGGGGCTTGGACCCCAGCATTTT.

The chain employs TRBV5-1 and TRBJ1-5; 7 bases are shared with TRBD1. The ends lost 4 bases at V and 4 bases at J; junction bases unmatched: 5. Per the germline V gene, CDR1 is SGHRS and CDR2 is YFSETQ. The CDR3 loop spans 14 amino acids. CDR3 amino acids: CASSRDSSNQPQHF. The CDR3, as DNA: TGCGCCAGCAGCCGGGACAGCTCGAATCAGCCCCAGCATTTT.

V gene TRBV30 combines with J gene TRBJ1-5; D is undetermined. The CDR3 covers 14 residues. Between the trimmed V and J ends, which lost 1 base and 2 bases, there was a span of 9 bases. CDR1 GTSNPN and CDR2 SVGIG come from the germline V gene (reference sequence). The CDR3 loop is CAWSGAGGNQPQHF. CDR3 in DNA: TGTGCCTGGAGTGGGGCAGGCGGCAATCAGCCCCAGCATTTT.

V and J are TRBV20-1 and TRBJ2-1, with D possibly matching TRBD1 (6 bases). CDR1 is DFQATT, CDR2 SNEGSKA, per germline (reference sequence). The CDR3 sequence is 11 residues long. The V and J ends lost 7 bases and 5 bases respectively, with 9 bases between them. The CDR3 loop is CSGRQDNEQFF. The CDR3, as DNA: TGCAGTGGACGACAGGACAATGAGCAGTTCTTC.

V is TRBV12-5 and J is TRBJ2-3; D might be TRBD1 (5 bases). The CDR3 has 14 amino acids. Germline CDR1 and CDR2: LGHNT and FRNRAP. The germline V and J ends were trimmed by 9 bases and 2 bases, with 15 bases remaining between them. The CDR3 is CASSPGFPTDTQYF. CDR3 nucleotide sequence: TGTGCTAGCTCCCCAGGGTTCCCCACAGATACGCAGTATTTT.

This chain links TRBV7-2 with TRBJ2-3; 15 bases agree with TRBD2. V was clipped by 2 bases and J by 4 bases; unmatched bases: 7. The CDR3 spans 18 residues. Germline values: CDR1 SGHTA, CDR2 FQGNSA. The CDR3 is CASSLLPGTSGRSDTQYF. CDR3 nucleotide sequence: TGTGCCAGCAGCTTACTACCCGGGACTAGCGGGAGGTCAGATACGCAGTATTTT.

The J gene is TRBJ2-3, the V gene TRBV7-2, with D hard to call. This CDR3 contains 15 residues. Germline lookup yields CDR1 SGHTA and CDR2 FQGNSA. Trimming removed 2 bases from V and 1 base from J, with 10 bases in between. The CDR3 coding sequence is TGTGCCAGCAGCTTAAAAGCGTTCGGCACAGATACGCAGTATTTT. Translation: CASSLKAFGTDTQYF.

The chain carries TRBV6-5 and TRBJ1-2; no clear D. The V gene lost 5 bases and the J gene lost 4 bases, with 14 bases spanning the gap. This CDR3 contains 14 residues. The germline gives CDR1 MNHEY, CDR2 SVGAGI. The CDR3 nucleotides read TGTGCCAGCAGTCACTTCGGGGTGGGCTATGGCTACACCTTC. It codes for CASSHFGVGYGYTF.

V is TRBV7-3 and J is TRBJ2-2; 9 bases match TRBD2. CDR3 size: 16 residues. V gave up 5 bases and J gave up 0 bases; unmatched junction bases: 4. The V gene's germline CDR1 is SGHTA and CDR2 FQGTGA. CDR3 region: CASSLLAGANTGELFF. CDR3 nucleotide sequence: TGTGCCAGCAGCCTCTTAGCGGGGGCGAACACCGGGGAGCTGTTTTTT.

The V call is TRBV2, the J call TRBJ2-3, with 9 positions matching TRBD2. This CDR3 comprises 16 residues. The germline V gene encodes CDR1 SNHLY and CDR2 FYNNEI. The ends lost 8 bases at V and 2 bases at J; junction bases unmatched: 11. CDR3 sequence reads: CASGGVAGDHTDTQYF. In DNA form, the CDR3 reads TGTGCCAGCGGGGGGGTAGCGGGAGACCACACAGATACGCAGTATTTT. The variable domain in full, with the rest retrieved from reference TRBV2 and TRBJ2-3, is EPEVTQTPSHQVTQMGQEVILRCVPISNHLYFYWYRQILGQKVEFLVSFYNNEISEKSEIFDDQFSVERPDGSNFTLKIRSTKLEDSAMYFCASGGVAGDHTDTQYFGPGTRLTVL.

The V and J genes are TRBV18 and TRBJ2-1, with a weak D call TRBD1 (6 bases). The V gene's germline CDR1 is KGHSH and CDR2 LQKENI. The CDR3 is 14 residues long. V lost 0 bases and J 5 bases, leaving 8 bases between the germline ends. The CDR3: CASSPPAGDNEQFF. The CDR3 coding sequence is TGTGCCAGCTCACCACCGGCAGGGGACAATGAGCAGTTCTTC.

The V gene is TRBV4-2, the J gene TRBJ2-1; 11 positions agree with TRBD2. The CDR3 totals 17 residues. Germline CDR1 is LGHNA and CDR2 is YNFKEQ. The V and J ends lost 3 bases and 10 bases, in that order; junction bases with no gene match: 14. CDR3 loop: CASSHERISGGAREQFF. As DNA, the CDR3 is TGTGCCAGCAGCCATGAGCGAATTAGCGGGGGGGCCAGGGAGCAGTTCTTC.

The gene calls are TRBV11-1 and TRBJ2-1, with a possible D match to TRBD2 (7 bases). Trimming stripped 3 bases from V and 3 bases from J, with 12 bases between. The CDR3 loop spans 15 amino acids. Germline CDR1 reads SGHAT; CDR2 reads FQDESV (reference sequence). In DNA form, the CDR3 reads TGTGCCAGCAGCTTTGGGGGGGCCGTCTACAATGAGCAGTTCTTC. The encoded protein is CASSFGGAVYNEQFF.

V usage is TRBV7-2 and J usage is TRBJ2-4; 8 nucleotides line up with TRBD2. Germline V lookup: CDR1 SGHTA, CDR2 FQGNSA. The CDR3 is made up of 15 amino acids. The V segment lost 5 bases and the J segment 8 bases; nucleotides outside the gene matches: 11. In DNA form, the CDR3 reads TGTGCCAGCAGCACCAGGACTAGCTCAGAGGACATTCAGTACTTC. It specifies CASSTRTSSEDIQYF.

This rearrangement joins TRBV7-2 to TRBJ1-1; tentative D call: TRBD1 (5 bases). Germline values: CDR1 SGHTA, CDR2 FQGNSA. CDR3 size: 16 residues. Deletions cut 5 bases from V and 3 bases from J, with 19 bases between. Written as DNA, the CDR3 is TGTGCCAGCAGCACCCCCCTCGGACACAGGTACACTGAAGCTTTCTTT. Translation gives CASSTPLGHRYTEAFF.

This chain links TRBV9 with TRBJ2-3; TRBD1 agrees at 9 bases. The trim removed 4 bases at V and 5 bases at J, leaving 5 bases unmatched. The CDR3 runs to 14 residues. Germline V CDR1 and CDR2: SGDLS, YYNGEE. CDR3 protein: CASSLQGAEDTQYF. Written as DNA, the CDR3 is TGTGCCAGCAGCTTACAGGGGGCTGAAGATACGCAGTATTTT.

The genes are TRBV4-1 and TRBJ1-5; 10 bases map to TRBD1. Germline V gives CDR1 MGHRA, CDR2 YSYEKL. V lost 1 base, J lost 2 bases, and 8 bases stayed unmatched. This CDR3 has 18 residues. CDR3 sequence: CASSQGPDRGLGNQPQHF. The CDR3 bases are TGCGCCAGCAGCCAAGGCCCCGACAGGGGGCTCGGCAATCAGCCCCAGCATTTT.

V is TRBV27 and J is TRBJ2-7; 13 bases are a match to TRBD2. V dropped 10 bases and J dropped 4; count of bases not matched to a gene: 13. Germline values: CDR1 MNHEY, CDR2 SMNVEV (reference sequence). The CDR3 is 16 amino acids. DNA of the CDR3: TGTGCCACCGCTTGGACTAGCGGGAGCGGGGTGTACGAGCAGTACTTC. Protein: CATAWTSGSGVYEQYF.

The rearrangement joins TRBV30 to TRBJ2-3; D is perhaps TRBD1 (5 bases). V lost 5 bases and J 2 bases, leaving 8 bases between the germline ends. The CDR3 sequence is 12 residues long. Germline values: CDR1 GTSNPN, CDR2 SVGIG (reference sequence). The CDR3 nucleotides are TGTGCCTGGGGACACGACACAGATACGCAGTATTTT. This codes for CAWGHDTDTQYF.

J is TRBJ2-1 and V is TRBV5-6; perhaps TRBD2 as D (6 bases). The CDR3 is 13 residues long. Between the trimmed V and J ends, which lost 5 bases and 6 bases, there was a span of 12 bases. Germline assignment: CDR1 SGHDT and CDR2 YYEEEE. The DNA of the CDR3 is TGTGCCAGCAGACTCACTAGCATCAATGAGCAGTTCTTC. Its translation: CASRLTSINEQFF. The full variable domain, completed using reference TRBV5-6 and TRBJ2-1, is DAGVTQSPTHLIKTRGQQVTLRCSPKSGHDTVSWYQQALGQGPQFIFQYYEEEERQRGNFPDRFSGHQFPNYSSELNVNALLLGDSALYLCASRLTSINEQFFGPGTRLTVL.

The rearrangement uses TRBV5-4 and TRBJ2-7, with D possibly matching TRBD2 (7 bases). CDR1 and CDR2 (germline): SGHNT, YYREEE (reference sequence). The length of the CDR3 is 15 residues. V lost 4 bases and J lost 6, with 20 bases in between. CDR3 loop: CASSPGGGTYSEQYF. DNA for the CDR3: TGTGCCAGCAGCCCGGGAGGCGGGACATATTCCGAGCAGTACTTC.

Worth noting for this clone: Mismatch with germline at one junction end may stem from a read error. The gene calls are TRBV30 and TRBJ2-5; the D gene is possibly TRBD2 (7 bases). This CDR3 has 15 amino acids. Germline-derived CDR1 and CDR2 are GTSNPN and SVGIG (reference sequence). The CDR3 DNA is TGTGCCGGGAGTGTAGGGGGGGCCTTTTTGGAGACCCAGTACTTC. Protein sequence: CAGSVGGAFLETQYF. The whole variable domain, filled in from reference TRBV30 and TRBJ2-5, reads SQTIHQWPATLVQPVGSPLSLECTVEGTSNPNLYWYRQAAGRGLQLLFYSVGIGQISSEVPQNLSASRPQDRQFILSSKKLLLSDSGFYLCAGSVGGAFLETQYFGPGTRLLVL.

The chain recombines TRBV7-9 with TRBJ2-3, with a possible D match to TRBD2 (6 bases). Trimming removed 0 bases at V and 11 bases at J, with 6 bases between. Germline-derived CDR1 and CDR2 are SEHNR and FQNEAQ (reference sequence). The CDR3 spans 11 residues. The CDR3 here is CASSLAGGQYF. DNA of the CDR3: TGTGCCAGCAGCTTAGCGGGGGGGCAGTATTTT.